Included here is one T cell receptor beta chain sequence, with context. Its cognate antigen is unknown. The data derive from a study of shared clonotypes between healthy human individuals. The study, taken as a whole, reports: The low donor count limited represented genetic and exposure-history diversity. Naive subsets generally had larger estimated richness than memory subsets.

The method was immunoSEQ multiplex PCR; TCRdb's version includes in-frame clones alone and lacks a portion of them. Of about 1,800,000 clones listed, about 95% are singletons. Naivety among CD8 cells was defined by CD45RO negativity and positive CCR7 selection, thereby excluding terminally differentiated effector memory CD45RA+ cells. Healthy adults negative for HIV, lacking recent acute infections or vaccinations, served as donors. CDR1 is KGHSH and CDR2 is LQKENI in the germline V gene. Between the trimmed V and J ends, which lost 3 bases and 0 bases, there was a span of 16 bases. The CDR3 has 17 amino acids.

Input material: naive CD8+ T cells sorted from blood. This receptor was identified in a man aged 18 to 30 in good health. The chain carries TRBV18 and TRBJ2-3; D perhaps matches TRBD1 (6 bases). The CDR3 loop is CASSPWTVGTSTDTQYF. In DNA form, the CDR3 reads TGTGCCAGCTCACCCTGGACAGTGGGCACTAGCACAGATACGCAGTATTTT. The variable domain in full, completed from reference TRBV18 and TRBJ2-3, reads NAGVMQNPRHLVRRRGQEARLRCSPMKGHSHVYWYRQLPEEGLKFMVYLQKENIIDESGMPKERFSAEFPKEGPSILRIQQVVRGDSAAYFCASSPWTVGTSTDTQYFGPGTRLTVL.